These 19 T cell receptor beta chains came from one sample sequenced in a study of T cells in Graves' hyperthyroidism and ophthalmopathy. Template material for amplifying TCR beta CDR3 regions consisted of RNA transcripts. The TCR CDR3 first-round RT-PCR relied on the HTBI primer set. In TCRdb, the multiplex PCR reads were re-called with MiXCR into one record per CDR3 protein. The table shows about 340,000 distinct CDR3 sequences, with 21% occurring only once. Sequencing used blood. All receptors come from a woman in her forties or fifties with Graves' hyperthyroidism.

The chain uses TRBV20-1 and TRBJ1-5, with D possibly being TRBD1 (5 bases). Germline loops: CDR1 DFQATT, CDR2 SNEGSKA (reference sequence). Trimming took off 3 bases at V and 2 bases at J, with 5 bases between the two ends. The CDR3 runs 12 residues. In nucleotides, the CDR3 is TGCAGTGCTAGCAGGGGCAATCAGCCCCAGCATTTT. Encoded protein: CSASRGNQPQHF.

This clonotype showed up just a few times. V is TRBV5-8 and J is TRBJ2-1, with 8 bases lining up with TRBD2. Germline V lookup: CDR1 SGHTS, CDR2 YDEGEE. The CDR3 totals 16 residues. The V segment lost 0 bases and the J segment 4 bases; nucleotides outside the gene matches: 6. Here the CDR3 DNA reads TGTGCCAGCAGCTTGGCGGCGGGAGGATTTTACAATGAGCAGTTCTTC. It yields the protein CASSLAAGGFYNEQFF.

At least ten counts were recorded for this clonotype. The J gene is TRBJ2-7, the V gene TRBV6-1; possible D gene TRBD1, 6 bases. Germline CDR1 and CDR2: MNHNS and SASEGT. Trimming took 4 bases from V and 2 from J, leaving 12 bases between them. The CDR3 is 14 residues long. The DNA for the CDR3 is TGTGCCAGCAGTGTTAGGACAGCTACCTACGAGCAGTACTTC. This gives the protein CASSVRTATYEQYF.

This clonotype was counted many times. The chain has TRBV10-1 and TRBJ1-1, with D possibly being TRBD1 (6 bases). Per germline, CDR1 WNHNN and CDR2 SYGVQD (reference sequence). Trimming pared 6 bases from V and 1 base from J, leaving 18 bases between. There are 16 residues in the CDR3. For the CDR3, the DNA is TGCGCCAGCAGCGTCCTCCTCCGGGACAAGAACACTGAAGCTTTCTTT. Amino acid sequence: CASSVLLRDKNTEAFF.

This clonotype showed up many times. The gene calls are TRBV2 and TRBJ1-2; 7 nucleotides agree with TRBD1. Germline V gives CDR1 SNHLY, CDR2 FYNNEI. Losses at the gene ends were 1 base for V and 6 bases for J; bases not matched to a gene: 8. The CDR3 runs 15 residues. Here the CDR3 reads CASSEDRGRSDGYTF. CDR3 DNA sequence: TGTGCCAGCAGTGAAGACAGGGGAAGGTCGGATGGCTACACCTTC.

V and J are TRBV6-1 and TRBJ2-7; 11 positions match TRBD2. Germline V gene lookup returns CDR1 MNHNS and CDR2 SASEGT. The ends lost 7 bases at V and 0 bases at J; junction bases unmatched: 8. The CDR3 has 16 residues. The CDR3 here is CASTIAGGSPSYEQYF. CDR3 nucleotide sequence: TGTGCCAGCACTATAGCGGGAGGGTCGCCCTCCTACGAGCAGTACTTC.

The chain couples TRBV11-2 to TRBJ1-6; no reliable D call. There are 13 residues in the CDR3. The V gene lost 6 bases and the J gene lost 9 bases, with 12 bases spanning the gap. Germline V lookup: CDR1 SGHAT, CDR2 FQNNGV. CDR3 residues: CASSYTRVSPLHF. DNA for the CDR3: TGTGCCAGCAGTTATACACGGGTTTCACCCCTCCACTTT.

In this sample, this clonotype turned up many times. The V gene is TRBV28, the J gene TRBJ2-5; 8 bases match TRBD2. The CDR3 has 14 amino acids. Germline V gene lookup returns CDR1 MDHEN and CDR2 SYDVKM. With V trimmed by 6 bases and J by 5 bases, 8 bases remained unmatched. CDR3 bases: TGTGCCAGCAGCTCGACGCGCGGGGGGGAGACCCAGTACTTC. Its protein is CASSSTRGGETQYF.

This chain links TRBV6-1 with TRBJ2-3, with 8 bases matching TRBD2. This CDR3 has 15 residues. The J segment lost 2 bases and the V segment lost 6 bases, leaving 7 bases of the junction unmatched. Germline V gene data show CDR1 as MNHNS and CDR2 as SASEGT. DNA of the CDR3: TGTGCCAGCAGACGTATAGCGGGGCCCACAGATACGCAGTATTTT. Translating gives CASRRIAGPTDTQYF.

This clonotype showed up many times. The chain employs TRBV12-3 or TRBV12-4 and TRBJ1-1, with D uncertain. This CDR3 is built from 15 residues. The V gene lost 2 bases and the J gene lost 0 bases, with 10 bases spanning the gap. In DNA, the CDR3 is TGTGCCAGCAGTTTAACAAAGAATTTGAACACTGAAGCTTTCTTT. Protein product: CASSLTKNLNTEAFF.

The gene calls are TRBV2 and TRBJ2-5; maybe TRBD2 (5 bases). The CDR3 totals 18 residues. In germline, CDR1 is SNHLY, CDR2 FYNNEI. The V and J ends lost 0 bases and 2 bases respectively, with 19 bases between them. This CDR3 reads CASSEAWGVPRRQETQYF. CDR3 DNA sequence: TGTGCCAGCAGTGAAGCTTGGGGAGTCCCCCGTCGACAAGAGACCCAGTACTTC.

This clonotype was seen just once. The chain recombines TRBV28 with TRBJ2-1, with 10 bases fitting TRBD1. This CDR3 has 15 amino acids. Losses at the gene ends were 6 bases for V and 9 bases for J; bases not matched to a gene: 11. The germline gives CDR1 MDHEN, CDR2 SYDVKM. The DNA for the CDR3 is TGTGCCAGCAGCCCCGGGACAGGGGTACCAGTTGAGCAGTTCTTC. Its translation: CASSPGTGVPVEQFF.

This clonotype was seen at least ten times. The rearrangement joins TRBV20-1 to TRBJ2-3; weak D call: TRBD2 (5 bases). The CDR3 has 15 amino acids. Trimming left V 3 bases short and J 0 bases short, with 13 bases between. CDR1 and CDR2 (germline): DFQATT, SNEGSKA (reference sequence). In DNA, the CDR3 is TGCAGTGCTAGGAAACTAGAACCTAGCACAGATACGCAGTATTTT. It specifies CSARKLEPSTDTQYF.

This clonotype was counted many times. The chain is built from TRBV12-3 or TRBV12-4 and TRBJ2-5; D is possibly TRBD1 or TRBD2 (6 bases each). Trimming took off 1 base at V and 3 bases at J, with 12 bases between the two ends. The CDR3 is made up of 15 amino acids. The CDR3 here is CASSLGGARKETQYF. CDR3 coding DNA: TGTGCCAGCAGTTTAGGGGGGGCGCGTAAAGAGACCCAGTACTTC.

The V and J genes are TRBV19 and TRBJ2-7, with unresolved D. The CDR3 totals 14 residues. V gave up 5 bases and J gave up 0 bases, with 11 bases separating them. Germline lookup yields CDR1 LNHDA and CDR2 SQIVND (reference sequence). The CDR3, as DNA: TGTGCCAGTAGTTACCAGGCCAGCTCCTACGAGCAGTACTTC. This codes for CASSYQASSYEQYF.

There are many counts of this clonotype. This chain uses TRBV3-1 with TRBJ2-5, with a possible D match to TRBD1 (5 bases). This CDR3 is 14 amino acids long. The V end lost 1 base, the J end lost 1 base, and 7 bases lay between the germline ends. The germline V gene encodes CDR1 LGHDT and CDR2 YNNKEL (reference sequence). CDR3 DNA: TGTGCCAGCAGCCAAGCCCAGGGCCAAGAGACCCAGTACTTC. It is translated as CASSQAQGQETQYF.

In its sample, this clonotype was seen many times. The V call is TRBV19, the J call TRBJ1-1; D possibly corresponds to TRBD1 (6 bases). V was shortened by 2 bases and J by 4 bases, with 11 bases between the two germline ends. Per germline, CDR1 LNHDA and CDR2 SQIVND (reference sequence). The CDR3 consists of 14 residues. The CDR3 region is CASSIMGGGTEAFF. DNA for the CDR3: TGTGCCAGTAGTATAATGGGGGGCGGCACTGAAGCTTTCTTT.

This clonotype was recorded a few times. The chain employs TRBV18 and TRBJ2-1, with 7 nucleotides matching TRBD2. Per germline, CDR1 KGHSH and CDR2 LQKENI. Germline trimming cut 4 bases from V and 8 bases from J; bases unmatched to any gene: 14. CDR3 size: 16 residues. CDR3 amino acids: CASSLARAAGDHEQFF. CDR3 nucleotides: TGTGCCAGCTCACTAGCAAGGGCGGCGGGAGACCATGAGCAGTTCTTC.

Details on this clonotype: Relative to the germline gene, one junction end is altered; a read error may explain this. The gene calls are TRBV9 and TRBJ2-7, with TRBD1 matching 9 bases. CDR1 is SGDLS and CDR2 is YYNGEE in the germline V gene. The CDR3 is made up of 17 amino acids. The CDR3 DNA is TGTGCCAGCAGCGGCAACGGAGGGACAGGGCTTCCTTACGAACAGTACTTC. Protein product: CASSGNGGTGLPYEQYF.